This entry lists 18 T cell receptor beta chains sequenced from one sample in a study of OX40 agonist ivuxolimab in advanced cancers. Here immunoSEQ multiplex PCR was the method, and the copy in TCRdb shows in-frame clones only, minus some. The sample lists 25,000 to 35,000 clones; 90% were seen once. The source was CD4+ or CD8+ T cells sorted from blood, collected in a trial of the OX40 agonist ivuxolimab. Receptors originate from an adult with an advanced solid tumor such as melanoma, head and neck, liver or kidney cancer.

This chain's CDR3 is CASSLSGQYSNQPQHF. CDR3 bases: TGTGCCAGCAGTTTATCGGGACAATATAGCAATCAGCCCCAGCATTTT. This chain uses TRBV28 with TRBJ1-5; TRBD1 is a possible D gene (6 bases). CDR1 MDHEN and CDR2 SYDVKM come from the germline V gene. V was pared by 1 base and J by 0 bases, with 10 bases between. This CDR3 spans 16 amino acids.

This chain uses TRBV15 with TRBJ2-7, with D perhaps matching TRBD1 or TRBD2 (6 bases each). V gave up 5 bases and J gave up 6 bases, with 11 bases separating them. The CDR3 runs 12 residues. Germline V gene data show CDR1 as LNHNV and CDR2 as YYDKDF (reference sequence). CDR3 coding DNA: TGTGCCACCAGCGGGGGGCCACCCGAGCAGTACTTC. It specifies CATSGGPPEQYF.

The chain uses TRBV9 and TRBJ2-5; 9 bases map to TRBD2. Germline-derived CDR1 and CDR2 are SGDLS and YYNGEE. The CDR3 runs to 19 residues. V lost 1 base to trimming and J lost 4 bases; unmatched junction nucleotides: 17. The CDR3 sequence: CASSVSGLVLAGSGETQYF. The CDR3 coding sequence is TGTGCCAGCAGCGTAAGTGGTTTGGTCCTAGCGGGGAGTGGAGAGACCCAGTACTTC.

V and J are TRBV28 and TRBJ2-7; the D gene is possibly TRBD2 (6 bases). The CDR3 is 14 amino acids. V was pared by 5 bases and J by 0 bases, with 11 bases between. Germline-derived CDR1 and CDR2 are MDHEN and SYDVKM. Here the CDR3 reads CASSIPGVSYEQYF. CDR3 sequence (DNA): TGTGCCAGCAGTATACCGGGGGTCTCCTACGAGCAGTACTTC.

V usage is TRBV27 and J usage is TRBJ2-7; TRBD1 aligns across 9 bases. The CDR3 totals 15 residues. Germline assignment: CDR1 MNHEY and CDR2 SMNVEV (reference sequence). The junction had 5 bases not matched to a gene; V was cut back by 0 bases and J by 5 bases. The CDR3 region has the DNA TGTGCCAGCAGTTTATCCCCGACAGGGGGGGACGAGCAGTACTTC. Translating gives CASSLSPTGGDEQYF.

The chain uses TRBV2 and TRBJ2-1; 7 bases match TRBD1. J was trimmed by 2 bases and V by 3 bases; bases with no gene match: 10. Germline assignment: CDR1 SNHLY and CDR2 FYNNEI. The CDR3 spans 17 residues. The CDR3 DNA reads TGTGCCAGCAGTGATCCCAGAGGGGGCTTCACCTACAATGAGCAGTTCTTC. Its protein is CASSDPRGGFTYNEQFF. Full variable domain (rest looked up from reference TRBV2 and TRBJ2-1): EPEVTQTPSHQVTQMGQEVILRCVPISNHLYFYWYRQILGQKVEFLVSFYNNEISEKSEIFDDQFSVERPDGSNFTLKIRSTKLEDSAMYFCASSDPRGGFTYNEQFFGPGTRLTVL.

The gene calls are TRBV6-6 and TRBJ2-1; tentative D call: TRBD1 (5 bases). Germline V gene lookup returns CDR1 MNHNY and CDR2 SVGAGI (reference sequence). V was pared by 2 bases and J by 0 bases, with 8 bases between. This CDR3 contains 15 residues. CDR3 sequence reads: CASSYADNSYNEQFF. The DNA of the CDR3 is TGTGCCAGCAGTTACGCGGACAACTCCTACAATGAGCAGTTCTTC.

The chain recombines TRBV6-5 with TRBJ2-7, with D tentatively TRBD1 (5 bases). V dropped 5 bases and J dropped 3 bases, with 11 bases sitting between them. In germline, CDR1 is MNHEY, CDR2 SVGAGI. This CDR3 contains 13 residues. CDR3 DNA: TGTGCCAGCAGTGGGTTCGACAGCTACGAGCAGTACTTC. Its translation is CASSGFDSYEQYF.

CDR3 loop: CASSERGRTYEQYF. CDR3 nucleotides: TGCGCCAGCAGTGAAAGGGGGAGGACCTACGAGCAGTACTTC. The rearrangement joins TRBV10-2 to TRBJ2-7; D possibly uses TRBD1 or TRBD2 (6 bases each). Trimming stripped 3 bases from V and 2 bases from J, with 11 bases between. The CDR3 consists of 14 residues. Germline-derived CDR1 and CDR2 are WSHSY and SAAADI.

The chain uses TRBV7-3 and TRBJ1-5; D is unclear. Deletions cut 5 bases from V and 4 bases from J, with 18 bases between. The CDR3 loop spans 16 amino acids. Germline CDR1 SGHTA, CDR2 FQGTGA. CDR3 coding DNA: TGTGCCAGCAGCCAAAAGCCTGGAAAAGGGAATCAGCCCCAGCATTTT. Translation: CASSQKPGKGNQPQHF.

V is TRBV7-6 and J is TRBJ2-1, with 11 bases identical to TRBD2. The V segment lost 2 bases and the J segment 4 bases; nucleotides outside the gene matches: 13. Germline-derived CDR1 and CDR2 are SGHVS and FNYEAQ. The CDR3 has 19 amino acids. The CDR3, as DNA: TGTGCCAGCAGCTTAACCCCCTCCTTAGCGGGGGGGAAATACAATGAGCAGTTCTTC. Its protein product is CASSLTPSLAGGKYNEQFF.

The chain uses TRBV2 and TRBJ2-7, with D maybe TRBD2 (5 bases). Germline lookup yields CDR1 SNHLY and CDR2 FYNNEI. CDR3 length: 11 residues. The V end lost 8 bases, the J end lost 4 bases, and 9 bases lay between the germline ends. This chain's CDR3 is CASGGSYEQYF. The DNA of the CDR3 is TGTGCCAGCGGTGGGAGTTACGAGCAGTACTTC.

The chain combines TRBV6-1 with TRBJ2-7, with D perhaps given as TRBD1 or TRBD2 (6 bases each). V was pared by 6 bases and J by 0 bases, with 12 bases between. CDR1 MNHNS and CDR2 SASEGT come from the germline V gene. This CDR3 contains 14 residues. The CDR3 protein is CASSSGAISYEQYF. CDR3 coding DNA: TGTGCCAGCAGCTCGGGGGCCATCTCCTACGAGCAGTACTTC.

This sequence joins TRBV28 and TRBJ1-3; unclear D gene. V lost 3 bases, J lost 0 bases, and 6 bases lay in between. Germline V gene sequence: CDR1 MDHEN, CDR2 SYDVKM. The CDR3 totals 14 residues. CDR3 sequence (DNA): TGTGCCAGCAGTTTCGGCAGCTCTGGAAACACCATATATTTT. Protein: CASSFGSSGNTIYF.

The V and J genes are TRBV9 and TRBJ2-7; D possibly corresponds to TRBD2 (6 bases). The CDR3 runs 16 residues. The V and J ends lost 3 bases and 0 bases respectively, with 16 bases between them. Germline-derived CDR1 and CDR2 are SGDLS and YYNGEE. CDR3 DNA: TGTGCCAGCAGCGCGGGACTCTCAATCACCTCCTACGAGCAGTACTTC. Translating gives CASSAGLSITSYEQYF.

The V call is TRBV9, the J call TRBJ1-6; no definite D call. The germline V gene encodes CDR1 SGDLS and CDR2 YYNGEE. V dropped 4 bases and J dropped 6 bases, with 14 bases sitting between them. CDR3 length equals 15 residues. CDR3 residues: CASSTQEGPNSPLHF. CDR3 in DNA: TGTGCCAGCAGCACCCAGGAGGGCCCTAATTCACCCCTCCACTTT.

This clone was seen once. The genes are TRBV19 and TRBJ1-3; D is unresolved. CDR1 and CDR2 from the germline V gene are LNHDA and SQIVND (reference sequence). The CDR3 sequence is 17 residues long. V lost 3 bases, J lost 0 bases, and 15 bases lay in between. The CDR3 sequence: CASSISPFTYSGNTIYF. The CDR3 DNA is TGTGCCAGTAGTATCTCGCCCTTCACGTACTCTGGAAACACCATATATTTT.

V usage is TRBV6-5 and J usage is TRBJ2-3; the match to TRBD2 covers 8 bases. V lost 0 bases to trimming and J lost 5 bases; unmatched junction nucleotides: 4. The CDR3 length is 15 residues. Germline V gives CDR1 MNHEY, CDR2 SVGAGI. CDR3 DNA sequence: TGTGCCAGCAGTTACTCGAATACTAGCGGAGATACGCAGTATTTT. Residues: CASSYSNTSGDTQYF.